This TCR beta chain was recovered during a study of glioma-infiltrating T cells after dendritic cell vaccination. The PCR used 60 V beta and 13 J beta primers. The method was immunoSEQ multiplex PCR; TCRdb's version includes in-frame clones alone and lacks a portion of them. The sample holds some 70,000 clones, about 76% seen once. All glioblastoma patients lacked an isocitrate dehydrogenase mutation. Germline V gene sequence: CDR1 MGHRA, CDR2 YSYEKL. V gave up 1 base and J gave up 7 bases; unmatched junction bases: 8. The CDR3 runs 16 residues. This chain connects TRBV4-1 to TRBJ2-1; TRBD2 matches 9 bases. This specimen was blood, taken before dendritic cell vaccination. This TCR derives from a human donor with glioblastoma. CDR3 sequence (DNA): TGCGCCAGCAGCCAAGTCTTAGCGGGGGATATGAATGAGCAGTTCTTC. This sequence encodes CASSQVLAGDMNEQFF.